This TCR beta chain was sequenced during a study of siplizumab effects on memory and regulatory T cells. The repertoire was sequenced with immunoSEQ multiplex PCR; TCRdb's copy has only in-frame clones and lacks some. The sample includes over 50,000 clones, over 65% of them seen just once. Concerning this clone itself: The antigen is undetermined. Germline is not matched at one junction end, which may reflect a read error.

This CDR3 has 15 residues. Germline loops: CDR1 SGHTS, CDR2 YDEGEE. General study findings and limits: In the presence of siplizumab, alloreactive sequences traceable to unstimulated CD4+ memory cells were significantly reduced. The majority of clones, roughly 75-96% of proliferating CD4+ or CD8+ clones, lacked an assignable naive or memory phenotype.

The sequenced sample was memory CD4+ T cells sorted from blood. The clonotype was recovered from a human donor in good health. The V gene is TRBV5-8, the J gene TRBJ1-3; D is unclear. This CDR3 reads CASSSRALRGDTIYF. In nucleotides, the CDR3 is TGTGCCAGCAGCTCCCGGGCCCTCCGTGGAGACACCATATATTTT. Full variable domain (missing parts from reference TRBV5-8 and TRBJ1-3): EAGVTQSPTHLIKTRGQQATLRCSPISGHTSVYWYQQALGLGLQFLLWYDEGEERNRGNFPPRFSGRQFPNYSSELNVNALELEDSALYLCASSSRALRGDTIYFGEGSWLTVV.